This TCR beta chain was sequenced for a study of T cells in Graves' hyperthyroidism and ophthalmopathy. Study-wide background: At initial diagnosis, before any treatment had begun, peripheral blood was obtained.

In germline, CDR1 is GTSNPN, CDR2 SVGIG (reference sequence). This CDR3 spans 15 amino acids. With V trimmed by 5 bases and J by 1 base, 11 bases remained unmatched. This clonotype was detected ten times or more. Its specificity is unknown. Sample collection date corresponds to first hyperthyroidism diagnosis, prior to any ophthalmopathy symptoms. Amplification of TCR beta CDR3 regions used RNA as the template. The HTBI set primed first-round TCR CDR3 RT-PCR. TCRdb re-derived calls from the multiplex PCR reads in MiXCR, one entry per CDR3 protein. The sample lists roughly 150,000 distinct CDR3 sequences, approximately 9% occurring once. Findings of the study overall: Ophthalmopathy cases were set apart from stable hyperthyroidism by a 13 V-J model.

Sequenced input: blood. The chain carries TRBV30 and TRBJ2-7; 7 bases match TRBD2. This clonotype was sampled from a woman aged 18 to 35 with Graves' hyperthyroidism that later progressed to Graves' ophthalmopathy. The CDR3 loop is CAWARAASGSYEQYF. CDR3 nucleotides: TGTGCCTGGGCTCGGGCGGCTAGCGGTTCCTACGAGCAGTACTTC.